These 17 T cell receptor beta chains originate from one sample sequenced in a study of metastatic and nonmetastatic thyroid tumors (dated by TCRdb to the early 2020s). Libraries were constructed by PCR. The instrument given in TCRdb is Illumina HiSeq 4000. The raw public data were reprocessed by TCRdb itself: fastp quality trimming at Q25, MiXCR clonotype calling, in-frame beta chains only. The sample table lists around 26,000 clones, around 15% of them with a count of one. Roughly an eighth of the sample is taken by the ten largest. None of the patients had been given any treatment before thyroid surgery. Sequenced material: blood. The receptors here all came from a female donor with papillary thyroid cancer or a benign thyroid nodule (not recorded which). Some clones in this sample may be carry-over from other donors' samples.

This clone was observed many times. The CDR3 sequence: CSAREETMRGEQFF. CDR3 nucleotide sequence: TGCAGTGCTAGAGAGGAAACAATGCGCGGTGAGCAGTTCTTC. V and J are TRBV20-1 and TRBJ2-1; no definite D call. Trimming stripped 0 bases from V and 9 bases from J, with 15 bases between. This CDR3 comprises 14 residues. CDR1 is DFQATT and CDR2 is SNEGSKA in the germline V gene (reference sequence).

Many counts were recorded for this clone. The V gene is TRBV3-1, the J gene TRBJ2-2; D is ambiguous. Trimming removed 2 bases at V and 8 bases at J, with 9 bases between. Germline V CDR1 and CDR2: LGHDT, YNNKEL (reference sequence). The CDR3 is 13 residues long. The CDR3 loop reads CASSQRFGGELFF. CDR3 nucleotide sequence: TGTGCCAGCAGCCAACGATTCGGGGGGGAGCTGTTTTTT.

This clone was observed many times. The rearrangement uses TRBV7-9 and TRBJ2-3; no firm D call. Germline V gives CDR1 SEHNR, CDR2 FQNEAQ (reference sequence). CDR3 length: 13 residues. V shed 0 bases and J shed 6 bases, with 7 bases lying between them. The chain's CDR3 is CASSLAQWDTQYF. The DNA for the CDR3 is TGTGCCAGCAGCTTAGCGCAATGGGATACGCAGTATTTT.

This clone was seen at least ten times. This chain joins TRBV5-6 and TRBJ1-1; no firm D call. The CDR3 is 12 residues long. Trimming cost V 4 bases and J 1 base, with 5 bases left between them. Germline assignment: CDR1 SGHDT and CDR2 YYEEEE. The CDR3 loop reads CASSRTNTEAFF. The CDR3 DNA reads as TGTGCCAGCAGCCGGACGAACACTGAAGCTTTCTTT.

This rearrangement joins TRBV11-2 to TRBJ1-1, with D possibly TRBD1 on 6 matching bases. The V and J ends lost 1 base and 0 bases respectively, with 18 bases between them. This CDR3 is built from 18 residues. CDR1 is SGHAT, CDR2 FQNNGV, per germline. CDR3 protein: CASSLGGGRSLMNTEAFF. The CDR3 coding sequence is TGTGCCAGCAGCTTAGGGGGGGGCAGATCCCTCATGAACACTGAAGCTTTCTTT.

This chain uses TRBV5-1 with TRBJ2-1; 7 bases line up with TRBD2. Losses at the gene ends were 5 bases for V and 3 bases for J; bases not matched to a gene: 5. The CDR3 contains 14 residues. Germline assignment: CDR1 SGHRS and CDR2 YFSETQ. CDR3 coding DNA: TGCGCCAGCAGAATAGCGGGTATCTACAATGAGCAGTTCTTC. This encodes CASRIAGIYNEQFF. The variable domain in full, completed from reference TRBV5-1 and TRBJ2-1, reads KAGVTQTPRYLIKTRGQQVTLSCSPISGHRSVSWYQQTPGQGLQFLFEYFSETQRNKGNFPGRFSGRQFSNSRSEMNVSTLELGDSALYLCASRIAGIYNEQFFGPGTRLTVL.

This clone was counted at least ten times. The V and J genes are TRBV7-3 and TRBJ2-1; D is undetermined. V dropped 5 bases and J dropped 7 bases, with 18 bases sitting between them. Germline V gives CDR1 SGHTA, CDR2 FQGTGA. The CDR3 length is 15 residues. The CDR3 coding sequence is TGTGCCAGCAGCCCAACCCCGCTGGGGATTAATGAGCAGTTCTTC. Protein sequence: CASSPTPLGINEQFF.

The chain has TRBV12-3 or TRBV12-4 and TRBJ1-1, with a tentative D call TRBD1 (6 bases). Between the trimmed V and J ends, which lost 5 bases and 7 bases, there was a span of 17 bases. This CDR3 spans 14 amino acids. The CDR3 region has the DNA TGTGCCAGCAGTAGACTCTCGGACAGCCATGAAGCTTTCTTT. This translates into CASSRLSDSHEAFF.

This clone was detected ten times or more. The chain employs TRBV7-9 and TRBJ2-1; D gene ambiguous. Trimming took 1 base from V and 0 from J, leaving 13 bases between them. The CDR3 runs 17 residues. Per the germline V gene, CDR1 is SEHNR and CDR2 is FQNEAQ (reference sequence). The CDR3 region is CASSLGGNLFSYNEQFF. The DNA for the CDR3 is TGTGCCAGCAGCTTAGGGGGAAACCTTTTCTCCTACAATGAGCAGTTCTTC.

By sample fraction, this clone is medium-sized (0.01 to 0.1%). The chain carries TRBV27 and TRBJ2-7; tentatively, D is TRBD1 (6 bases). This CDR3 contains 13 residues. Trimming cost V 1 base and J 3 bases, with 7 bases left between them. Per germline, CDR1 MNHEY and CDR2 SMNVEV (reference sequence). The CDR3 DNA is TGTGCCAGCAGTTTATTAGGGGGCTACGAGCAGTACTTC. Encoded protein: CASSLLGGYEQYF.

The chain combines TRBV20-1 with TRBJ1-2; D unresolved. The CDR3 covers 16 residues. Deletions cut 1 base from V and 0 bases from J, with 15 bases between. Per germline, CDR1 DFQATT and CDR2 SNEGSKA (reference sequence). This CDR3 reads CSARGPGLQPNYGYTF. The CDR3 DNA is TGCAGTGCTAGAGGACCGGGCCTCCAACCTAACTATGGCTACACCTTC.

This clone was recorded at least ten times. This could be a read error, since a much larger clone is one nucleotide away. The genes are TRBV28 and TRBJ1-5; D ambiguous. This CDR3 has 10 amino acids. Per germline, CDR1 MDHEN and CDR2 SYDVKM. The CDR3 is CASGNQPRHF. The CDR3 nucleotides read TGTGCCAGCGGAAATCAGCCCCGGCATTTT.

This rearrangement joins TRBV9 to TRBJ2-2; 11 nucleotides align to TRBD2. This CDR3 has 16 residues. Germline V gives CDR1 SGDLS, CDR2 YYNGEE. Unmatched junction bases numbered 8, after V lost 3 bases and J lost 7 bases. CDR3 residues: CASSDSGRAYGGELFF. CDR3 DNA: TGTGCCAGCAGCGATAGCGGGAGGGCCTACGGCGGGGAGCTGTTTTTT.

This clone was counted ten times or more. This chain joins TRBV28 and TRBJ2-1, with 13 bases that match TRBD2. J was trimmed by 8 bases and V by 0 bases; bases with no gene match: 1. CDR1 is MDHEN, CDR2 SYDVKM, per germline. The CDR3 spans 15 residues. The CDR3, as DNA: TGTGCCAGCAGTTTATGGACTAGCGGGAGGTATGAGCAGTTCTTC. Its translation: CASSLWTSGRYEQFF.

This clone was found many times. The genes are TRBV5-1 and TRBJ1-5, with a tentative D call TRBD1 (6 bases). V was clipped by 4 bases and J by 0 bases, with 11 bases between them. CDR1 and CDR2 (germline): SGHRS, YFSETQ. CDR3 length equals 15 residues. The CDR3 is CASSPGGASNQPQHF. The CDR3 DNA reads TGCGCCAGCAGCCCGGGGGGGGCTAGCAATCAGCCCCAGCATTTT.

In its sample, this clone was seen a few times. This chain uses TRBV6-1 with TRBJ2-1; 7 positions agree with TRBD1. This CDR3 comprises 15 residues. After removal of 4 bases from V and 4 bases from J, the junction contained 7 bases not matched to a gene. The germline V gene has CDR1 MNHNS and CDR2 SASEGT. CDR3 residues: CASSVQGWGYNEQFF. For the CDR3, the DNA is TGTGCCAGCAGTGTACAGGGGTGGGGGTACAATGAGCAGTTCTTC.

This chain links TRBV2 with TRBJ1-2, with D possibly matching TRBD1 (5 bases). This CDR3 has 11 amino acids. The ends were cut back, 6 bases at V and 5 bases at J, with 7 bases in the middle. The germline V gene has CDR1 SNHLY and CDR2 FYNNEI. This CDR3 reads CASRGGYGYTF. The DNA for the CDR3 is TGTGCCAGCAGGGGGGGGTATGGCTACACCTTC.